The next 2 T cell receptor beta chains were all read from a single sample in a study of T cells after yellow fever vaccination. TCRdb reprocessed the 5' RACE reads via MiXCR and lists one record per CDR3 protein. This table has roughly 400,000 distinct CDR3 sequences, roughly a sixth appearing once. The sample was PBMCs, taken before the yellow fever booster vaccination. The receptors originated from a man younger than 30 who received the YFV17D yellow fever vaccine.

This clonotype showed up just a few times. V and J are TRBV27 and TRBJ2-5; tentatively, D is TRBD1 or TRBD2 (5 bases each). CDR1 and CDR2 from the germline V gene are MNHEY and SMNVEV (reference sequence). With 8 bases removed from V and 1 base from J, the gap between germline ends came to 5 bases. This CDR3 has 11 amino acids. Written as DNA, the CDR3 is TGTGCCAGCGGGGGCCAAGAGACCCAGTACTTC. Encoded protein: CASGGQETQYF.

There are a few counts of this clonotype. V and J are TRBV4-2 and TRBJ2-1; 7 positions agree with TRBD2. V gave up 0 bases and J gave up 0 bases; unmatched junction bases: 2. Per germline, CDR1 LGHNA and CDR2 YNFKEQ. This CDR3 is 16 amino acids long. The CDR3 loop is CASSQELAVSYNEQFF. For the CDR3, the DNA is TGTGCCAGCAGCCAAGAGCTAGCGGTCTCCTACAATGAGCAGTTCTTC.